The rows below give T cell receptor beta chains drawn from one sample of a study of CD8+CD57+ T cells in acquired aplastic anemia. TCRdb independently ran MiXCR on the reads; one entry per CDR3 protein. The sample records 180,000 or so distinct CDR3 sequences, roughly 65% being singletons. Sequencing was carried out using sorted CD4+, CD8+, or CD8+CD57+ T cells (not recorded which) from PBMCs. Receptors were obtained from a human donor with aplastic anemia. Each CDR3 is given with its conserved first and last residue. Fields, in order: D gene, J gene, V gene, clone size, CDR3 protein, CDR3 DNA. The D gene is left open where the match is weak. Clone size is not always given. Where it is, it says once, few, many or a class for expanded clones.

D: -; J: TRBJ2-7; V: TRBV19; size: -; CDR3: CASRGGTDPYEQYF; DNA: TGTGCCAGTAGGGGCGGGACAGATCCCTACGAGCAGTACTTC
D: TRBD1; J: TRBJ1-1; V: TRBV7-9; size: -; CDR3: CASSLAGQEEAFF; DNA: TGTGCCAGCAGCTTAGCCGGACAGGAAGAAGCTTTCTTT
D: -; J: TRBJ2-1; V: TRBV9; size: -; CDR3: CASSSEAGDNEQFF; DNA: TGTGCCAGCAGCTCGGAGGCAGGAGACAATGAGCAGTTCTTC
D: TRBD1; J: TRBJ2-7; V: TRBV19; size: many; CDR3: CASSFGTGYSYEQYF; DNA: TGTGCCAGTAGCTTTGGGACAGGGTATTCCTACGAGCAGTACTTC
D: -; J: TRBJ2-2; V: TRBV3-1; size: -; CDR3: CASTSNTGELFF; DNA: TGTGCCAGCACGTCGAACACCGGGGAGCTGTTTTTT
D: -; J: TRBJ1-1; V: TRBV5-1; size: -; CDR3: CASSQPPAARLAFF; DNA: TGCGCCAGCAGCCAACCCCCCGCCGCTAGGCTAGCTTTCTTT
D: -; J: TRBJ2-3; V: TRBV24-1; size: once; CDR3: CATSSLKNRSPDTQYF; DNA: TGTGCCACCAGCAGCTTGAAAAATAGATCCCCAGATACGCAGTATTTT
D: TRBD1; J: TRBJ2-7; V: TRBV5-1; size: -; CDR3: CASSLRTGDDEQYF; DNA: TGCGCCAGCAGCTTGAGGACAGGGGACGACGAGCAGTACTTC
D: -; J: TRBJ2-2; V: TRBV7-9; size: -; CDR3: CASSLETGEPFF; DNA: TGTGCCAGCAGCCTTGAGACCGGGGAGCCGTTTTTT
D: -; J: TRBJ1-2; V: TRBV2; size: many; CDR3: CASSEVGPYGYTF; DNA: TGTGCCAGCAGTGAAGTGGGGCCCTATGGCTACACCTTC
D: -; J: TRBJ2-7; V: TRBV7-3; size: -; CDR3: CASSPRGDFSSYEQYF; DNA: TGTGCCAGCAGCCCCCGAGGGGACTTCAGCTCCTACGAGCAGTACTTC
D: -; J: TRBJ1-1; V: TRBV7-9; size: many; CDR3: CASRDMNTEAFF; DNA: TGTGCCAGCAGGGACATGAACACTGAAGCTTTCTTT
D: TRBD2; J: TRBJ2-2; V: TRBV7-9; size: -; CDR3: CASSLCGGPPATGELFF; DNA: TGTGCCAGCAGCTTGTGCGGGGGGCCCCCCGCCACCGGGGAGCTGTTTTTT
D: TRBD2; J: TRBJ2-4; V: TRBV19; size: -; CDR3: CASMDGRGGTNIQYF; DNA: TGTGCCAGTATGGATGGTCGGGGGGGGACAAACATTCAGTACTTC
D: -; J: TRBJ2-1; V: TRBV7-2; size: -; CDR3: CASSQGGMSYNEQFF; DNA: TGTGCCAGCAGCCAGGGGGGTATGTCCTACAATGAGCAGTTCTTC
D: TRBD1; J: TRBJ1-1; V: TRBV15; size: -; CDR3: CATSSGQGNTEAFF; DNA: TGTGCCACCAGCAGCGGACAGGGGAACACTGAAGCTTTCTTT
D: -; J: TRBJ1-4; V: TRBV5-1; size: -; CDR3: CASSLVGVEEKLFF; DNA: TGCGCCAGCAGCTTGGTAGGGGTAGAGGAAAAACTGTTTTTT
D: -; J: TRBJ2-7; V: TRBV19; size: -; CDR3: CASSIRGSWEQYF; DNA: TGTGCCAGTAGTATTAGGGGATCTTGGGAGCAGTACTTC
D: TRBD1; J: TRBJ1-4; V: TRBV9; size: few; CDR3: CASSGQGGASEKLFF; DNA: TGTGCCAGCAGCGGACAGGGAGGGGCGAGTGAAAAACTGTTTTTT
D: -; J: TRBJ2-1; V: TRBV14; size: -; CDR3: CASSQEPSSSRNEQFF; DNA: TGTGCCAGCAGCCAAGAGCCTAGTAGTTCGCGAAATGAGCAGTTCTTC
D: TRBD1; J: TRBJ2-7; V: TRBV24-1; size: -; CDR3: CATSDSGDRDYEQYF; DNA: TGTGCCACCAGTGATTCCGGGGACAGGGACTACGAGCAGTACTTC
D: -; J: TRBJ2-7; V: TRBV20-1; size: -; CDR3: CSARDLGGPSREQYF; DNA: TGCAGTGCTAGAGATCTCGGGGGGCCGAGTCGGGAGCAGTACTTC
D: -; J: TRBJ1-2; V: TRBV10-3; size: -; CDR3: CAIRGTGTNYGYTF; DNA: TGTGCCATCAGGGGGACGGGGACTAACTATGGCTACACCTTC
D: -; J: TRBJ2-1; V: TRBV7-8; size: -; CDR3: CASKFDPGGEQFF; DNA: TGTGCCAGCAAGTTCGACCCGGGTGGGGAGCAGTTCTTC
D: -; J: TRBJ2-1; V: TRBV5-1; size: few; CDR3: CASSEYNERFF; DNA: TGCGCCAGCTCCGAATACAATGAGCGGTTCTTC
D: -; J: TRBJ2-3; V: TRBV20-1; size: -; CDR3: CSAFRGDTDTQYF; DNA: TGCAGTGCTTTTCGAGGGGACACAGATACGCAGTATTTT
D: -; J: TRBJ2-1; V: TRBV5-6; size: -; CDR3: CASSLRREQFF; DNA: TGTGCCAGCAGCTTGAGGCGGGAGCAGTTCTTC
D: -; J: TRBJ2-7; V: TRBV9; size: -; CDR3: CASSVEDGIISYEQYF; DNA: TGTGCCAGCAGCGTTGAGGACGGTATAATATCCTACGAGCAGTACTTC
D: TRBD1; J: TRBJ1-4; V: TRBV6-5; size: -; CDR3: CASRDGDRPKLFF; DNA: TGTGCCAGCAGGGACGGGGACAGGCCAAAACTGTTTTTT
D: -; J: TRBJ1-2; V: TRBV6-5; size: -; CDR3: CASSSRGKGGYTF; DNA: TGTGCCAGCAGCAGCCGGGGGAAAGGTGGCTACACCTTC
D: -; J: TRBJ2-5; V: TRBV5-5; size: -; CDR3: CASSFGLGQETQYF; DNA: TGTGCCAGCAGCTTTGGGCTGGGGCAGGAGACCCAGTACTTC
D: TRBD1; J: TRBJ2-6; V: TRBV20-1; size: -; CDR3: CSASRAGGPGANVLTF; DNA: TGCAGTGCTAGTAGGGCAGGGGGCCCTGGGGCCAACGTCCTGACTTTC
D: -; J: TRBJ2-3; V: TRBV10-3; size: -; CDR3: CASSLNRDTQYF; DNA: TGTGCCAGCAGTCTAAACAGGGATACGCAGTATTTT
D: TRBD1; J: TRBJ1-2; V: TRBV20-1; size: -; CDR3: CSATGGDYGYTF; DNA: TGCAGTGCTACAGGGGGCGACTATGGCTACACCTTC
D: -; J: TRBJ2-4; V: TRBV15; size: few; CDR3: CATSEGLLAKNIQYF; DNA: TGTGCCACCAGCGAGGGCCTATTAGCCAAAAACATTCAGTACTTC
D: TRBD1; J: TRBJ2-5; V: TRBV7-2; size: -; CDR3: CASSFRTGDQPQYF; DNA: TGTGCCAGCAGCTTTAGGACAGGGGATCAGCCCCAGTACTTC
D: -; J: TRBJ1-3; V: TRBV5-1; size: -; CDR3: CASSPASSSGNTIYF; DNA: TGCGCCAGCAGCCCGGCCTCTTCCTCTGGAAACACCATATATTTT
D: TRBD2; J: TRBJ2-5; V: TRBV11-2; size: few; CDR3: CASSLGRRLAGQETQYF; DNA: TGTGCCAGCAGCTTAGGTCGTCGACTAGCGGGGCAAGAGACCCAGTACTTC
D: -; J: TRBJ1-1; V: TRBV20-1; size: -; CDR3: CSAKWAMNTEAFF; DNA: TGCAGTGCTAAGTGGGCCATGAACACTGAAGCTTTCTTT
D: -; J: TRBJ2-5; V: TRBV12-3/TRBV12-4; size: many; CDR3: CASSPLGLWETQYF; DNA: TGTGCCAGCAGTCCCCTCGGGTTATGGGAGACCCAGTACTTC
D: TRBD1; J: TRBJ1-3; V: TRBV2; size: -; CDR3: CASSDVGDREGNTIYF; DNA: TGTGCCAGCAGCGACGTCGGGGACAGGGAGGGAAACACCATATATTTT
D: TRBD1; J: TRBJ2-7; V: TRBV20-1; size: -; CDR3: CSARVPQDRGLYF; DNA: TGCAGTGCTAGAGTACCCCAGGACAGGGGGTTATACTTC
D: TRBD1; J: TRBJ2-7; V: TRBV6-5; size: -; CDR3: CASSYWDSTYEQYF; DNA: TGTGCCAGCAGTTACTGGGACAGTACCTACGAGCAGTACTTC
D: -; J: TRBJ2-3; V: TRBV24-1; size: -; CDR3: CATSGLGTDTQYF; DNA: TGTGCCACCAGTGGACTAGGGACAGATACGCAGTATTTT
D: -; J: TRBJ1-2; V: TRBV9; size: -; CDR3: CASSDWGGDGYTF; DNA: TGTGCCAGCAGCGACTGGGGGGGGGACGGCTACACCTTC
D: -; J: TRBJ2-1; V: TRBV24-1; size: once; CDR3: CATSDSESRSYNEQFF; DNA: TGTGCCACCAGTGATTCTGAAAGCCGCTCCTACAATGAGCAGTTCTTC
D: -; J: TRBJ2-1; V: TRBV20-1; size: -; CDR3: CSAWNRLYNEQFF; DNA: TGCAGTGCTTGGAACCGATTGTACAATGAGCAGTTCTTC
D: -; J: TRBJ2-1; V: TRBV7-9; size: -; CDR3: CASSLGGTGQFF; DNA: TGTGCCAGCAGCTTAGGCGGGACCGGGCAGTTCTTC